This TCR beta chain was sequenced in a study of OX40 agonist ivuxolimab in advanced cancers. CDR1 SEHNR and CDR2 FQNEAQ come from the germline V gene (reference sequence). V shed 5 bases and J 4 bases; nucleotides not matched to a gene: 5. The CDR3 has 14 residues. This table comes from immunoSEQ multiplex PCR, and its TCRdb copy is limited to in-frame clones, with some not included. The table includes 50,000 to 65,000 clones, roughly 90% detected once. The sequenced sample was CD4+ or CD8+ T cells sorted from blood, obtained in a trial of the OX40 agonist ivuxolimab. This chain joins TRBV7-9 and TRBJ2-1; 7 bases are shared with TRBD2. The source is an adult with an advanced solid tumor such as melanoma, head and neck, liver or kidney cancer. Here the CDR3 reads CASSKRGAYNEQFF. The CDR3 nucleotides are TGTGCCAGCAGCAAGCGGGGAGCTTACAATGAGCAGTTCTTC.